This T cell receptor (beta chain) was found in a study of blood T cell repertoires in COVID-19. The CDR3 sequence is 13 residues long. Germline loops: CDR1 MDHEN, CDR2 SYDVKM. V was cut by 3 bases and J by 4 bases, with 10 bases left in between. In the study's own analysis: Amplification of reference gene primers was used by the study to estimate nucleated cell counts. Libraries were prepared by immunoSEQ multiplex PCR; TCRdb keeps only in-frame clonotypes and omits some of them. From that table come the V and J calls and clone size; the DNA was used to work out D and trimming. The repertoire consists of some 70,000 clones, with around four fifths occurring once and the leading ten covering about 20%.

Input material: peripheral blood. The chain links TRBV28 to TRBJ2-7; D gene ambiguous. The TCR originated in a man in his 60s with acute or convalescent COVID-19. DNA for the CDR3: TGTGCCAGCAGTTTCGAGCTACGTTACGAGCAGTACTTC. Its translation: CASSFELRYEQYF.